This T cell receptor (beta chain) was sequenced during a study of post-analysis software for immune sequencing data. Study background: Some patients lacked subtype; others had relapsing-remitting, secondary progressive or progressive-relapsing disease.

Study-wide findings and caveats: The five TRBV segments detected at higher frequency in patients than in controls included TRBV5-6, TRBV5-1 and TRBV20-1. F-measure co-clustering was strong for batch-matched samples. Multiple sclerosis patients showed significantly lower normalized Chao1 diversity than controls did.

This clonotype has only a few counts. Its cognate antigen is unknown. TCR beta libraries were prepared from cDNA with unique molecular identifiers. There were about 0.85 to 11 million T cells, and around 500,000 cDNA molecules came from them. TCRdb re-analysed the PCR reads in MiXCR, keeping a single row per CDR3 protein. The sample carries roughly 430,000 distinct CDR3 sequences, 39% recorded once. Looked up from germline, CDR1 is SGHRS and CDR2 is YFSETQ. The CDR3 totals 15 residues. V lost 4 bases and J 1 base, leaving 15 bases between the germline ends. This sequence was found in a girl aged 2-9 years with multiple sclerosis. The specimen sequenced was blood. The chain recombines TRBV5-1 with TRBJ2-7, with no clear D. The CDR3 DNA follows: TGCGCCAGCAGCCCCGTCCCAACGCGGTCCTACGAGCAGTACTTC. Residues: CASSPVPTRSYEQYF.